This TCR beta chain is drawn from a study of identical twins. This clonotype was counted between two and nine times. Germline values: CDR1 LNHNV, CDR2 YYDKDF (reference sequence). This CDR3 comprises 14 residues. The V end was cut by 3 bases, the J end by 5 bases, with 11 bases between. Using its own MiXCR run on the 5' RACE reads, TCRdb lists one record per CDR3 protein. The sample has hundreds of thousands of distinct CDR3 sequences, roughly 12% seen once. These data were likewise used in another study, on yellow fever vaccine responses in identical twins.

Material for sequencing was CD8+ T cells sorted from blood. The rearrangement links TRBV15 to TRBJ2-1; D unclear. This clonotype was obtained from a young woman in good health. CDR3 in DNA: TGTGCCACCAGCAGGAGGTGGCCGAACAATGAGCAGTTCTTC. It yields the protein CATSRRWPNNEQFF.